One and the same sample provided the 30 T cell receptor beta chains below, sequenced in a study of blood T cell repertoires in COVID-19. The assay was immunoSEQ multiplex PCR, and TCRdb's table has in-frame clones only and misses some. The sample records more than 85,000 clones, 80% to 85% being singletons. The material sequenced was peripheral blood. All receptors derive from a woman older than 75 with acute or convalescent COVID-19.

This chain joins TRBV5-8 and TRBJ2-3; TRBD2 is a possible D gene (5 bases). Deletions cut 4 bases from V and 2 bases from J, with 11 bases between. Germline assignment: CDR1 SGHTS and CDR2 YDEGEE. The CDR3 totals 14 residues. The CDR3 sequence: CASSPRTVTDTQYF. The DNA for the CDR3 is TGTGCCAGCAGCCCAAGGACTGTCACAGATACGCAGTATTTT.

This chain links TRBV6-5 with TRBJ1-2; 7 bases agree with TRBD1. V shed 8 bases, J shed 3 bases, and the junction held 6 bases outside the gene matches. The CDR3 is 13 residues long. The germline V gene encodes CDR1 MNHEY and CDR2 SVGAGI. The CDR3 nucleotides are TGTGCCAGCGTTATTGGGACAGACTATGGCTACACCTTC. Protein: CASVIGTDYGYTF.

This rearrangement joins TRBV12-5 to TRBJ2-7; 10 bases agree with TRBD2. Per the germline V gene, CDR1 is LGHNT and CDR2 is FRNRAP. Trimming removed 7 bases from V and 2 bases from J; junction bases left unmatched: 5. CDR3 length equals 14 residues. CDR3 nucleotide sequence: TGTGCTAGTGCCTCTAGCGGGGGAACCTACGAGCAGTACTTC. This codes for CASASSGGTYEQYF.

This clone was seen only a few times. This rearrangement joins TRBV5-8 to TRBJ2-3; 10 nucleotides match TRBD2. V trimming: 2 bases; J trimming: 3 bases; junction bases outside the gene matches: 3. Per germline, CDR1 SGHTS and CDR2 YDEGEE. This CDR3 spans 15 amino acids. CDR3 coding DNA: TGTGCCAGCAGCTTAGCGGGAGGGCCGACAGATACGCAGTATTTT. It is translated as CASSLAGGPTDTQYF.

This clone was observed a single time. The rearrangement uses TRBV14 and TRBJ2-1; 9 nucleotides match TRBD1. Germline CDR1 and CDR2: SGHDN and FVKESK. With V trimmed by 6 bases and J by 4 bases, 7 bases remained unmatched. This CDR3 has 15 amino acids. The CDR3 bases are TGTGCCAGCAGAAACACAGGGGGCCGTTACAATGAGCAGTTCTTC. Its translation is CASRNTGGRYNEQFF.

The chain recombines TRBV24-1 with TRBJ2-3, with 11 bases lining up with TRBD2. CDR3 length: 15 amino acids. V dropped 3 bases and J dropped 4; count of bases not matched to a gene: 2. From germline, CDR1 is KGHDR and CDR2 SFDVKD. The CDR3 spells CATSDPTSGADTQYF. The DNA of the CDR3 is TGTGCCACCAGTGATCCGACTAGCGGGGCAGATACGCAGTATTTT.

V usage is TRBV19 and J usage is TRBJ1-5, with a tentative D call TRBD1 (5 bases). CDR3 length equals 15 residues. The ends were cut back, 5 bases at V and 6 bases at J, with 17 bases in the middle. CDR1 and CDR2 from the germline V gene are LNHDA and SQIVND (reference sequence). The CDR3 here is CASSAGTLVGQPQHF. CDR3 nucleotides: TGTGCCAGTAGTGCAGGGACTCTTGTGGGTCAGCCCCAGCATTTT.

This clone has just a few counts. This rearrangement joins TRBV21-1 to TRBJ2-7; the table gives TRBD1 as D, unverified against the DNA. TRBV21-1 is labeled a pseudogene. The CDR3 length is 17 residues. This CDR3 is CASRERGAPDRHCEQYV. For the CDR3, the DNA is TGTGCCAGCAGGGAGAGGGGGGCTCCGGACAGGCATTGCGAGCAGTACGTC.

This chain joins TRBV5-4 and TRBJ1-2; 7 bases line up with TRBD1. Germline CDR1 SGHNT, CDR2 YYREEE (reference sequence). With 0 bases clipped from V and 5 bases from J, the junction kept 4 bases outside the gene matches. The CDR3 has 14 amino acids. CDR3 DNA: TGTGCCAGCAGCTTGGTCCAGGGGGAATATGGCTACACCTTC. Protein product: CASSLVQGEYGYTF.

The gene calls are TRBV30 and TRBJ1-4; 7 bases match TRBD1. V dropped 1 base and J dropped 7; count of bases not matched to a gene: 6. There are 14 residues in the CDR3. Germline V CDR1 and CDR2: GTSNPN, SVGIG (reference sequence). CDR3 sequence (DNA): TGTGCCTGGAGTGCAGGGGGTGTAGGTGAAAAACTGTTTTTT. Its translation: CAWSAGGVGEKLFF.

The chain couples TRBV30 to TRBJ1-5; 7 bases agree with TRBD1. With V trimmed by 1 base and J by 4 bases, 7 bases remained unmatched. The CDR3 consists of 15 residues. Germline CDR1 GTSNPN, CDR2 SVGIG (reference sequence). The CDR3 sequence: CAWSALTGSNQPQHF. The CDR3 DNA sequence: TGTGCCTGGAGTGCCCTGACAGGGTCTAATCAGCCCCAGCATTTT.

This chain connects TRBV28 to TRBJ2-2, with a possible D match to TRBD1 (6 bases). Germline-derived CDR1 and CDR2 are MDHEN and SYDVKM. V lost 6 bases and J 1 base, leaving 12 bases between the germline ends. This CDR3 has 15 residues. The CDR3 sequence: CASRTGTQNTGELFF. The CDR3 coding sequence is TGTGCCAGCAGGACCGGGACACAGAACACCGGGGAGCTGTTTTTT.

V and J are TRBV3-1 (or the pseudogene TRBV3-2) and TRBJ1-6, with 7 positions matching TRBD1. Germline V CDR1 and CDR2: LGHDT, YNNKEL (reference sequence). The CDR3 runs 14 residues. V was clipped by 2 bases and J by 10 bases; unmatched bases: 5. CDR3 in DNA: TGTGCCAGCAGCCAACTACAGGGGAACTCACCCCTCCACTTT. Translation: CASSQLQGNSPLHF.

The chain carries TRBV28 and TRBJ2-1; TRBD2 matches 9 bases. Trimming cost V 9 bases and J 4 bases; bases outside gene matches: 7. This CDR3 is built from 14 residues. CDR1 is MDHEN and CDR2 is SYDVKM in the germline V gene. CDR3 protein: CASASGTSYNEQFF. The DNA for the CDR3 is TGTGCCAGTGCTAGCGGGACTAGTTACAATGAGCAGTTCTTC.

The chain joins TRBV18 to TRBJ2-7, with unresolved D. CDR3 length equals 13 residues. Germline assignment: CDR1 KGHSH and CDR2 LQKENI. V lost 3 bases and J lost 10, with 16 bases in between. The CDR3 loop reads CASSPSGHPPQYV. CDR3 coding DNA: TGTGCCAGCTCACCCTCGGGTCACCCTCCTCAGTACGTC.

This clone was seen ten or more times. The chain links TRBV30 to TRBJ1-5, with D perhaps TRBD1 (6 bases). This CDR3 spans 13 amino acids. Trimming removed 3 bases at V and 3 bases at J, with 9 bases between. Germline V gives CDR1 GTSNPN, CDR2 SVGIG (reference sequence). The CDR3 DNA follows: TGTGCCTGGAGACAGGGCCACAATCAGCCCCAGCATTTT. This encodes CAWRQGHNQPQHF.

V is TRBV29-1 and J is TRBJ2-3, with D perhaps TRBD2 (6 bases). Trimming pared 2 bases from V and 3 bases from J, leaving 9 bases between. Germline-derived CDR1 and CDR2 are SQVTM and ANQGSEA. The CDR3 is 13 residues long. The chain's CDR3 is CSVETSRTDTQYF. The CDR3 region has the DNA TGCAGCGTTGAAACTAGCAGGACAGATACGCAGTATTTT.

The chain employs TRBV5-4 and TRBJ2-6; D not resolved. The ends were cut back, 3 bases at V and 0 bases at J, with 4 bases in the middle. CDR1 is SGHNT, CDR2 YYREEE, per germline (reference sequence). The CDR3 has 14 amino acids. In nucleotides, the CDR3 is TGTGCCAGCAGCTCCTTCTCTGGGGCCAACGTCCTGACTTTC. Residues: CASSSFSGANVLTF.

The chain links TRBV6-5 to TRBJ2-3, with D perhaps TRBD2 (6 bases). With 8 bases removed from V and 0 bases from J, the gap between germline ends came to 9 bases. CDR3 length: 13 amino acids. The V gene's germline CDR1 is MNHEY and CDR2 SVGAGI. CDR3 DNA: TGTGCCAGCTCGAGCGGGAGCACAGATACGCAGTATTTT. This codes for CASSSGSTDTQYF.

The CDR3: CASSKPSGRAPYEQYV. The CDR3 DNA reads as TGTGCCAGCAGTAAACCAAGCGGGAGGGCCCCCTACGAGCAGTACGTC. The rearrangement uses TRBV6-2 or TRBV6-3 and TRBJ2-7; 10 positions agree with TRBD2. Germline V gene sequence: CDR1 MNHEY, CDR2 SVGEGT. V shed 5 bases, J shed 2 bases, and the junction held 9 bases outside the gene matches. The CDR3 has 16 residues.

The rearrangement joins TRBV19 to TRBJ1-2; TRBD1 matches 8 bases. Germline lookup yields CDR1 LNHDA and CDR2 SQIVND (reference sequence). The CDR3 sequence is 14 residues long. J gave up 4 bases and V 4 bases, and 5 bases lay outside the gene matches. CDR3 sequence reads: CASSTRQGSYGYTF. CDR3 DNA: TGTGCCAGTAGTACACGACAGGGGTCCTATGGCTACACCTTC.

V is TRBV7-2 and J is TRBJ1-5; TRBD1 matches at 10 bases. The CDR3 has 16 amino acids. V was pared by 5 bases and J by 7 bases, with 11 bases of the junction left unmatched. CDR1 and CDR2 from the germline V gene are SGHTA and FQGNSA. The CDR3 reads CASSKTGGTVGQPQHF. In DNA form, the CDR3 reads TGTGCCAGCAGCAAGACAGGGGGCACGGTAGGACAGCCCCAGCATTTT.

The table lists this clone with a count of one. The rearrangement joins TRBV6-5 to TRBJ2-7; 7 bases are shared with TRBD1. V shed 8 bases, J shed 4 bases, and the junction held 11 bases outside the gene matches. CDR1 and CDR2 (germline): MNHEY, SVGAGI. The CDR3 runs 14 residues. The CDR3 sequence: CASGSRGPAYEQYF. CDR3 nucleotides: TGTGCCAGCGGGTCGAGGGGGCCCGCTTACGAGCAGTACTTC.

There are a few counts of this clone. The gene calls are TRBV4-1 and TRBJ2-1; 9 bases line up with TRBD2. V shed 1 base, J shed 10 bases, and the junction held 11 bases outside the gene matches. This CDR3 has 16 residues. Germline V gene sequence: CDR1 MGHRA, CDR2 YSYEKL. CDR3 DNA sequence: TGCGCCAGCAGCCAAGTCCCGGGACTAGCAGTAAAGGAGCAGTTCTTC. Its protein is CASSQVPGLAVKEQFF.

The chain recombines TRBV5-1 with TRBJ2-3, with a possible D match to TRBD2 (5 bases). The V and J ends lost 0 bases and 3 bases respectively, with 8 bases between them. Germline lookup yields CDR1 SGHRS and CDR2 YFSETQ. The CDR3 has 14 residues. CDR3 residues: CASSLVGVTDTQYF. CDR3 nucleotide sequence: TGCGCCAGCAGCTTGGTCGGGGTAACAGATACGCAGTATTTT.

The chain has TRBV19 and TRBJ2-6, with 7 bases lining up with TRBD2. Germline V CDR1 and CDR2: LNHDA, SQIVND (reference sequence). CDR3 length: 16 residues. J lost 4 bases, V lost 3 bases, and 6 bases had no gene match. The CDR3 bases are TGTGCCAGTAGTATTAGGGGAGGGCCCGGGGCCAACGTCCTGACTTTC. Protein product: CASSIRGGPGANVLTF.

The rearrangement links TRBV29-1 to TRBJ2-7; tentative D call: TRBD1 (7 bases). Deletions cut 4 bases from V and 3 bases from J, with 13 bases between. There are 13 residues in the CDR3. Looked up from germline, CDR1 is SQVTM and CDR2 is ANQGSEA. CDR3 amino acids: CSVAAGGGYEQYF. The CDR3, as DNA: TGCAGCGTTGCGGCAGGGGGAGGCTACGAGCAGTACTTC.

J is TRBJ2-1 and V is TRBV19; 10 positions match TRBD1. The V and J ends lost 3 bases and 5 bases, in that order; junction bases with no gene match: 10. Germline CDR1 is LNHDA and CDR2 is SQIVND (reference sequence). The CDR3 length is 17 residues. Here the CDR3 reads CASSMGWTGGGHNEQFF. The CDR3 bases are TGTGCCAGTAGTATGGGCTGGACAGGGGGTGGTCACAATGAGCAGTTCTTC.

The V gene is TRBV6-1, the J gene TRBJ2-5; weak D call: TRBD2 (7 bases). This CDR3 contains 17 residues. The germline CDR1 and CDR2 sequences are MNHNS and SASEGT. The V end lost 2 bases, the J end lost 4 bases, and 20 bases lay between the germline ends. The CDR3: CASSEFFRGADRETQYF. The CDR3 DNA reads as TGTGCCAGCAGTGAATTTTTTCGGGGGGCAGATCGAGAGACCCAGTACTTC.

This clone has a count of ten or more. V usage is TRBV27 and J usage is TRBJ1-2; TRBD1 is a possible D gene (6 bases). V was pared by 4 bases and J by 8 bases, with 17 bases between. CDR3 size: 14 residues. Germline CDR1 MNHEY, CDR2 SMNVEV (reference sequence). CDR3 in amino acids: CASSSLTGQRGYTF. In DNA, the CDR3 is TGTGCCAGCAGTTCTCTGACAGGACAACGCGGCTACACCTTC.